The present T cell receptor beta chain was sequenced within a study of T cell changes during pregnancy in multiple sclerosis. This CDR3 comprises 16 residues. Germline lookup yields CDR1 MGHDK and CDR2 SYGVNS. Trimming cost V 2 bases and J 2 bases; bases outside gene matches: 6. The data were produced by immunoSEQ multiplex PCR, yet TCRdb's version contains in-frame clones alone and is incomplete. The table lists 70,000 to 95,000 clones, 90% to 95% of them singletons. J is TRBJ2-1 and V is TRBV25-1; TRBD2 matches at 7 bases. Sequencing was performed on peripheral blood, taken in the third trimester of pregnancy. The TCR comes from a female donor with multiple sclerosis, enrolled in a pregnancy study. The CDR3 DNA is TGTGCCAGCAGTGAAAGCGGGGCCAACCCCTACAATGAGCAGTTCTTC. Residues: CASSESGANPYNEQFF.